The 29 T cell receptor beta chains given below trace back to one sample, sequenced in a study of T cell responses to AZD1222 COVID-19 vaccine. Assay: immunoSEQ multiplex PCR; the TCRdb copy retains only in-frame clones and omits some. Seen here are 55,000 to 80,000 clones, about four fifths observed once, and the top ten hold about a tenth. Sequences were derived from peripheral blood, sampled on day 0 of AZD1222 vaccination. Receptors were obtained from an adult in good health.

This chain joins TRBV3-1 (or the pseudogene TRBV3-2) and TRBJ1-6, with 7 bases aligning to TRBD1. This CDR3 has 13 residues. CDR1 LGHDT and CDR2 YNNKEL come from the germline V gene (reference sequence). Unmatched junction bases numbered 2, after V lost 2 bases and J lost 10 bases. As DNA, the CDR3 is TGTGCCAGCAGCCAACAGGGGGGATCACCCCTCCACTTT. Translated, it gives CASSQQGGSPLHF.

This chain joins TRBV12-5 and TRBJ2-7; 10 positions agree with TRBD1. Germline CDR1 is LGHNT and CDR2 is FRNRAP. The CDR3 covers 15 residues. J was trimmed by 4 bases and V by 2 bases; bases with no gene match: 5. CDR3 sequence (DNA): TGTGCTAGTGGTTTGTTGGGACAGGGGCCTTACGAGCAGTACTTC. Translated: CASGLLGQGPYEQYF.

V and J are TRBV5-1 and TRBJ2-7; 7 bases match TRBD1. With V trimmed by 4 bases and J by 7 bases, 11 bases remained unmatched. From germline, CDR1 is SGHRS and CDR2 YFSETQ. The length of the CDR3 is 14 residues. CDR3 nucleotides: TGCGCCAGCAGCCCGGGACAGACAACTCAAGAGCAGTACTTC. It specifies CASSPGQTTQEQYF.

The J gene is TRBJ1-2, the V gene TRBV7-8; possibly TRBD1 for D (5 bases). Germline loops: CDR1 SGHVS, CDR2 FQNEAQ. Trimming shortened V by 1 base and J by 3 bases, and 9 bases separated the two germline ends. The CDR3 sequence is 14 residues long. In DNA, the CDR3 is TGTGCCAGCAGCTTAGATGGGACCTACTATGGCTACACCTTC. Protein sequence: CASSLDGTYYGYTF.

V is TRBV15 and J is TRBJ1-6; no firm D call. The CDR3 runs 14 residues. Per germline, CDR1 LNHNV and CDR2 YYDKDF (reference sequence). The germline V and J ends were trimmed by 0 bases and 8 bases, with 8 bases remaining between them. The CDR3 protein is CATSREGPYSPLHF. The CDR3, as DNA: TGTGCCACCAGCAGAGAGGGCCCGTATTCACCCCTCCACTTT.

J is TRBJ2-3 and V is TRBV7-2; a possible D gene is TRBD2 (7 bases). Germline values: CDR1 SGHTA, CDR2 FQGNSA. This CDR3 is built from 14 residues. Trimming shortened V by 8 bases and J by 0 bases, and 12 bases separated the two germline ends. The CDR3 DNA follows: TGTGCCAGCCGCGGGGGCTGGAGCACAGATACGCAGTATTTT. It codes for CASRGGWSTDTQYF.

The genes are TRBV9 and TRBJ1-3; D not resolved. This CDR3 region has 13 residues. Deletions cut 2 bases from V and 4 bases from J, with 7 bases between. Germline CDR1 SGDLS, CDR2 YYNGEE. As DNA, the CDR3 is TGTGCCAGCAGCGTGACGGACGGAAACACCATATATTTT. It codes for CASSVTDGNTIYF.

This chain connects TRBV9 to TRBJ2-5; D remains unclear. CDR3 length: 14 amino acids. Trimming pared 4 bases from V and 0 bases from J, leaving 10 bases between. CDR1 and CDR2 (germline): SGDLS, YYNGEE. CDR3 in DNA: TGTGCCAGCAGCACCCTAGGGAACCAAGAGACCCAGTACTTC. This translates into CASSTLGNQETQYF.

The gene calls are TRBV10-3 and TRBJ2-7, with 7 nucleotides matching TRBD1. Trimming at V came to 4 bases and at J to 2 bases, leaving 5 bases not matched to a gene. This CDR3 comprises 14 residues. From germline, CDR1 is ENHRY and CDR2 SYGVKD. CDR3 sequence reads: CAISVDRAAYEQYF. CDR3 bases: TGTGCCATCAGTGTAGACAGGGCGGCCTACGAGCAGTACTTC.

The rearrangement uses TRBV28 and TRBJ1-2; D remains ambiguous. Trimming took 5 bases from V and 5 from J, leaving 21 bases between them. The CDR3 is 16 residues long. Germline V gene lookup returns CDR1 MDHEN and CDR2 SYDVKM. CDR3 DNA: TGTGCCAGCAGTGGGCCGCCTCCTCCTAGCCCTTATGGCTACACCTTC. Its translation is CASSGPPPPSPYGYTF.

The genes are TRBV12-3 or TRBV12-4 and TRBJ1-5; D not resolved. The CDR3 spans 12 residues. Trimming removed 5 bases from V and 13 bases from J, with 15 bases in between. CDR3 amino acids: CASSLSVRIQHF. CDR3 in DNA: TGTGCCAGCAGTCTATCGGTCCGAATTCAGCATTTT.

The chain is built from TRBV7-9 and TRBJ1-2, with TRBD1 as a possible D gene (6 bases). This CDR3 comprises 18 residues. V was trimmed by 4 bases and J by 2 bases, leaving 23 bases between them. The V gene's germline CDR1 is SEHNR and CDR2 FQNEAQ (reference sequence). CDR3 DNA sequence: TGTGCCAGCAGCTCCATGGGGGCAGGCACTGGACCAAACTATGGCTACACCTTC. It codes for CASSSMGAGTGPNYGYTF. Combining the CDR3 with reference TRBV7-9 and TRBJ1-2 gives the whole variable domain DTGVSQNPRHKITKRGQNVTFRCDPISEHNRLYWYRQTLGQGPEFLTYFQNEAQLEKSRLLSDRFSAERPKGSFSTLEIQRTEQGDSAMYLCASSSMGAGTGPNYGYTFGSGTRLTVV.

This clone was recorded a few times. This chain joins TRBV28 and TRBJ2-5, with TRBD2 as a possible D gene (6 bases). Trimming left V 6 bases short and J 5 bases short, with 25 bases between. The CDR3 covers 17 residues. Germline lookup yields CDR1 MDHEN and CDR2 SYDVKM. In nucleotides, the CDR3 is TGTGCCAGCAGCCGACTAGTTCGCACAGGCTCAAGCGAGACCCAGTACTTC. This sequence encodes CASSRLVRTGSSETQYF. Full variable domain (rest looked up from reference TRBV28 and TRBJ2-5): DVKVTQSSRYLVKRTGEKVFLECVQDMDHENMFWYRQDPGLGLRLIYFSYDVKMKEKGDIPEGYSVSREKKERFSLILESASTNQTSMYLCASSRLVRTGSSETQYFGPGTRLLVL.

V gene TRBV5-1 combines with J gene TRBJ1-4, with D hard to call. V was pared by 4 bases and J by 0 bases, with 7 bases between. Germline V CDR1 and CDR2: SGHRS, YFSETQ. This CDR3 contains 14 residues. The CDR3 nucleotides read TGCGCCAGCAGCCGACTGCCAACTAATGAAAAACTGTTTTTT. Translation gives CASSRLPTNEKLFF.

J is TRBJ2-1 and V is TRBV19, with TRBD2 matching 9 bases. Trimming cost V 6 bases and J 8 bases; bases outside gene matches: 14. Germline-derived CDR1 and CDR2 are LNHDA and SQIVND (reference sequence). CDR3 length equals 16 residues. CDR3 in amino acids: CASSLDRGGAGHEQFF. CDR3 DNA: TGTGCCAGTAGCCTAGATCGCGGGGGGGCCGGACATGAGCAGTTCTTC. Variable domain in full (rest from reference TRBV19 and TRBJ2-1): DGGITQSPKYLFRKEGQNVTLSCEQNLNHDAMYWYRQDPGQGLRLIYYSQIVNDFQKGDIAEGYSVSREKKESFPLTVTSAQKNPTAFYLCASSLDRGGAGHEQFFGPGTRLTVL.

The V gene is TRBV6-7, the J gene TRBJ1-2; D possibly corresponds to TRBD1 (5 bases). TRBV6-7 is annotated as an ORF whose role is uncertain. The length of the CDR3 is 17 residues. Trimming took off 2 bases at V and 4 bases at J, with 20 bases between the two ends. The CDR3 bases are TGTGCCAGCAGTTACCCCAAACGGAGGGGCATGGGCTATGGCTACACCTTC. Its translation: CASSYPKRRGMGYGYTF.

CDR3 sequence reads: CASSLTGGNTEAFF. CDR3 coding DNA: TGCGCCAGCAGCTTGACGGGGGGGAACACTGAAGCTTTCTTT. V usage is TRBV5-1 and J usage is TRBJ1-1; possibly TRBD1 for D (5 bases). CDR3 size: 14 residues. The V end was cut by 1 base, the J end by 1 base, with 8 bases between. The germline gives CDR1 SGHRS, CDR2 YFSETQ.

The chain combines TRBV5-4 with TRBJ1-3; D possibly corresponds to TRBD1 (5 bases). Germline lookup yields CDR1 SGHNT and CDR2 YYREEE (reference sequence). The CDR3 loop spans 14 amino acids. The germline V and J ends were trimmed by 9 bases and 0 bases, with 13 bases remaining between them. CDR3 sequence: CATEGPSSGNTIYF. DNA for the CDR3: TGTGCCACCGAGGGACCGAGCTCTGGAAACACCATATATTTT.

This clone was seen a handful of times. The CDR3 sequence: CASSPGQVTYEQYF. The CDR3 DNA follows: TGTGCCAGCAGCCCCGGACAGGTGACCTACGAGCAGTACTTC. The rearrangement links TRBV7-2 to TRBJ2-7, with 7 bases fitting TRBD1. The CDR3 sequence is 14 residues long. CDR1 is SGHTA and CDR2 is FQGNSA in the germline V gene. The V gene end was trimmed by 5 bases and the J gene end by 2 bases; junction bases not matched to a gene: 6. Drawing the rest from reference TRBV7-2 and TRBJ2-7, the complete variable domain is GAGVSQSPSNKVTEKGKDVELRCDPISGHTALYWYRQSLGQGLEFLIYFQGNSAPDKSGLPSDRFSAERTGGSVSTLTIQRTQQEDSAVYLCASSPGQVTYEQYFGPGTRLTVT.

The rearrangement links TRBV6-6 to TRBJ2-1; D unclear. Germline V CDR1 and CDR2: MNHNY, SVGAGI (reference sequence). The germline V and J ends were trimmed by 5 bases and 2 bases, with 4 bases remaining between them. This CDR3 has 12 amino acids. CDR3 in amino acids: CASSLTYNEQFF. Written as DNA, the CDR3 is TGTGCCAGCAGTCTCACCTACAATGAGCAGTTCTTC.

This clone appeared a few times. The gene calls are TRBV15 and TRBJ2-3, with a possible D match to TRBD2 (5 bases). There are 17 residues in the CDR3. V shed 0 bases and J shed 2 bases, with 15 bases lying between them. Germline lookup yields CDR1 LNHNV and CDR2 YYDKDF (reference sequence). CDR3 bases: TGTGCCACCAGCAGAGATTCGAGGGAAGTGCTCACAGATACGCAGTATTTT. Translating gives CATSRDSREVLTDTQYF.

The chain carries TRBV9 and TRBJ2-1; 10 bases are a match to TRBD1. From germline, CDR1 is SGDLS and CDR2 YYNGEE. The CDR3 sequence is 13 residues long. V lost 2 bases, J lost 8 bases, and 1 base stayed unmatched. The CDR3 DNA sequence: TGTGCCAGCAGCGTGGGGACAGGGGATGAGCAGTTCTTC. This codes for CASSVGTGDEQFF. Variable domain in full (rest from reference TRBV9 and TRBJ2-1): DSGVTQTPKHLITATGQRVTLRCSPRSGDLSVYWYQQSLDQGLQFLIQYYNGEERAKGNILERFSAQQFPDLHSELNLSSLELGDSALYFCASSVGTGDEQFFGPGTRLTVL.

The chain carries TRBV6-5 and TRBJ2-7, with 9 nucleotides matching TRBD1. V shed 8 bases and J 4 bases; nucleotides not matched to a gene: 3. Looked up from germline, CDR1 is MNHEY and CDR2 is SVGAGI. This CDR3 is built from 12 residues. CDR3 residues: CASGTGSYEQYF. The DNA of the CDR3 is TGTGCCAGCGGGACAGGGAGTTACGAGCAGTACTTC.

The CDR3, as DNA: TGTGCCAGCAGCTTAAGGGGTCAGAACTCTGGAAACACCATATATTTT. It yields the protein CASSLRGQNSGNTIYF. The chain links TRBV11-2 to TRBJ1-3, with a weak D call TRBD1 (5 bases). V lost 2 bases to trimming and J lost 0 bases, with 11 bases between them. Germline V gene lookup returns CDR1 SGHAT and CDR2 FQNNGV. This CDR3 is 16 amino acids long. The full variable domain, in which reference TRBV11-2 and TRBJ1-3 provide the parts outside the CDR3, is EAGVAQSPRYKIIEKRQSVAFWCNPISGHATLYWYQQILGQGPKLLIQFQNNGVVDDSQLPKDRFSAERLKGVDSTLKIQPAKLEDSAVYLCASSLRGQNSGNTIYFGEGSWLTVV.

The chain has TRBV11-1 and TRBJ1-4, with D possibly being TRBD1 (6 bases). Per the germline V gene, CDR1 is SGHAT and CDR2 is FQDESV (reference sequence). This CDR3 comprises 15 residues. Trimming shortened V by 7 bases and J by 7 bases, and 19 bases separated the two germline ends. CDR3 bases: TGTGCCAGCAACGAACAGGGAATCGGTGGTGAAAAACTGTTTTTT. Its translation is CASNEQGIGGEKLFF.

CDR3 sequence: CATSRDFGLGQPQHF. Here the CDR3 DNA reads TGTGCCACCAGCAGAGATTTTGGTTTGGGCCAGCCCCAGCATTTT. This chain connects TRBV15 to TRBJ1-5; D is unclear. The CDR3 has 15 amino acids. Germline V gene data show CDR1 as LNHNV and CDR2 as YYDKDF (reference sequence). Trimming cost V 0 bases and J 7 bases, with 13 bases left between them. Complete variable domain (other parts from reference TRBV15 and TRBJ1-5): DAMVIQNPRYQVTQFGKPVTLSCSQTLNHNVMYWYQQKSSQAPKLLFHYYDKDFNNEADTPDNFQSRRPNTSFCFLDIRSPGLGDTAMYLCATSRDFGLGQPQHFGDGTRLSIL.

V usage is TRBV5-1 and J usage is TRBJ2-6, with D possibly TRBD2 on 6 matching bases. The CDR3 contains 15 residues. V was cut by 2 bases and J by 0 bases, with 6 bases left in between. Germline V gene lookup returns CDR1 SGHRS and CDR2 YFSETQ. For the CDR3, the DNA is TGCGCCAGCAGCTTCGGGGGCTCTGGGGCCAACGTCCTGACTTTC. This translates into CASSFGGSGANVLTF.

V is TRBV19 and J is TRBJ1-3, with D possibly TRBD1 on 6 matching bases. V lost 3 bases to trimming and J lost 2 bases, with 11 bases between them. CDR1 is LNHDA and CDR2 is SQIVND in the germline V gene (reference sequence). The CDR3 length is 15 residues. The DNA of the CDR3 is TGTGCCAGTAGTATTGCCCAGGGGACTGGAAACACCATATATTTT. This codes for CASSIAQGTGNTIYF.

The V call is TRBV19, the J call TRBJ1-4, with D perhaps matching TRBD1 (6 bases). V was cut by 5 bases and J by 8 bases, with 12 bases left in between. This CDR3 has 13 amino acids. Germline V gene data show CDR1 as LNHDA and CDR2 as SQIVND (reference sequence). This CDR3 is CASSGQIGEKLFF. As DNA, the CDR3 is TGTGCCAGTAGTGGACAGATAGGCGAAAAACTGTTTTTT.